This T cell receptor (beta chain) was retrieved from a study of T cell responses to AZD1222 COVID-19 vaccine. Study observations and caveats: Spike regions recognized by vaccine-associated CD4 TCRs spanned the protein, led by 160-218 and 743-854. As reported, nearly half of all spike-specific TCRs target variant regions that are unmutated. There were mostly white British donors and more females than males, and clonal diversity was possibly underestimated.

CDR3 length: 15 amino acids. Germline loops: CDR1 LGHNA, CDR2 YSLEER. V was trimmed by 2 bases and J by 6 bases, leaving 16 bases between them. With respect to this clone: No antigen is known for it.

Clones were read by immunoSEQ multiplex PCR, and TCRdb kept only the in-frame ones, dropping some. The data show around 160,000 clones, 90% to 95% seen once. The study pooled second doses at about 4 or about 12 weeks. This receptor was identified in an adult who received the AZD1222 COVID-19 vaccine. The chain links TRBV4-3 to TRBJ1-1, with no clear D. The sample was peripheral blood, taken 28 days after the second AZD1222 dose. The CDR3 sequence: CASSQRYFLAAEAFF. CDR3 coding DNA: TGCGCCAGCAGCCAAAGGTACTTCCTGGCAGCTGAAGCTTTCTTT.